This entry lists 27 T cell receptor beta chains sequenced from one sample in a study of PD-1 blockade in classical Hodgkin lymphoma. Every single patient, without exception, relapsed after autologous stem cell transplantation, and brentuximab vedotin exposure varied. Clones were sequenced by immunoSEQ multiplex PCR, and TCRdb holds only the in-frame ones, with some missing. Altogether 20,000 to 25,000 clones are present, 74% being singletons, with the ten largest covering 20% to 25%. The sample in question was peripheral blood mononuclear cells (PBMCs), obtained at baseline. The receptors were gathered from a human donor with classical Hodgkin lymphoma.

The chain recombines TRBV7-2 with TRBJ1-1; the match to TRBD1 covers 9 bases. Losses at the gene ends were 3 bases for V and 5 bases for J; bases not matched to a gene: 4. The length of the CDR3 is 14 residues. CDR1 SGHTA and CDR2 FQGNSA come from the germline V gene. This CDR3 reads CASSFTGGITEAFF. CDR3 in DNA: TGTGCCAGCAGCTTTACAGGGGGCATAACTGAAGCTTTCTTT.

This clone appeared a single time. The gene calls are TRBV10-3 and TRBJ2-1, with D unresolved. V lost 6 bases and J 0 bases, leaving 12 bases between the germline ends. The CDR3 is 15 amino acids. From germline, CDR1 is ENHRY and CDR2 SYGVKD. CDR3 bases: TGTGCCATCAGCCCTCGCGAGAGCTCCTACAATGAGCAGTTCTTC. As protein: CAISPRESSYNEQFF.

This clone has a handful of counts. The chain employs TRBV4-1 and TRBJ1-1; D remains unclear. V lost 0 bases, J lost 5 bases, and 16 bases lay in between. Germline V gene lookup returns CDR1 MGHRA and CDR2 YSYEKL. This CDR3 has 16 amino acids. The CDR3: CASSQEVWRRGTEAFF. In DNA, the CDR3 is TGCGCCAGCAGCCAAGAGGTCTGGAGGCGGGGAACTGAAGCTTTCTTT.

The rearrangement joins TRBV7-9 to TRBJ1-5; D is undetermined. CDR1 and CDR2 (germline): SEHNR, FQNEAQ (reference sequence). Trimming stripped 5 bases from V and 6 bases from J, with 14 bases between. The CDR3 extends over 14 amino acids. CDR3 region: CASSSRRDSQPQHF. CDR3 nucleotides: TGTGCCAGCAGCAGCCGACGGGATTCTCAGCCCCAGCATTTT.

The rearrangement joins TRBV9 to TRBJ1-2, with a possible D match to TRBD1 (6 bases). The germline V and J ends were trimmed by 2 bases and 3 bases, with 14 bases remaining between them. The germline gives CDR1 SGDLS, CDR2 YYNGEE. The CDR3 has 15 amino acids. The DNA for the CDR3 is TGTGCCAGCAGCGTGGTGGCAGGGGCGGACTATGGCTACACCTTC. Its protein is CASSVVAGADYGYTF.

The V and J genes are TRBV7-9 and TRBJ1-1, with D unclear. With 7 bases removed from V and 4 bases from J, the gap between germline ends came to 13 bases. This CDR3 spans 13 amino acids. Germline V gene data show CDR1 as SEHNR and CDR2 as FQNEAQ (reference sequence). The CDR3 nucleotides read TGTGCCAGCACCGCACAAGGAAGCACTGAAGCTTTCTTT. As protein: CASTAQGSTEAFF. The full variable domain, rest sourced from reference TRBV7-9 and TRBJ1-1, is DTGVSQNPRHKITKRGQNVTFRCDPISEHNRLYWYRQTLGQGPEFLTYFQNEAQLEKSRLLSDRFSAERPKGSFSTLEIQRTEQGDSAMYLCASTAQGSTEAFFGQGTRLTVV.

The rearrangement joins TRBV30 to TRBJ2-7; D is unclear. Germline V gene sequence: CDR1 GTSNPN, CDR2 SVGIG (reference sequence). V was trimmed by 4 bases and J by 2 bases, leaving 9 bases between them. This CDR3 spans 12 amino acids. The CDR3 bases are TGTGCCTGGAATAGATTAACCTACGAGCAGTACTTC. It yields the protein CAWNRLTYEQYF.

The V call is TRBV19, the J call TRBJ1-1; D is ambiguous. Germline V CDR1 and CDR2: LNHDA, SQIVND (reference sequence). The CDR3 is 12 residues long. The germline V and J ends were trimmed by 5 bases and 3 bases, with 7 bases remaining between them. The CDR3 reads CASSSGDTEAFF. CDR3 DNA sequence: TGTGCCAGTAGTTCCGGGGACACTGAAGCTTTCTTT.

This clone has more than one count but fewer than ten. Other nucleotide sequences in the sample specify the same CDR3. The chain has TRBV6-5 and TRBJ2-3; no definite D call. The CDR3 sequence is 15 residues long. V was pared by 2 bases and J by 2 bases, with 11 bases between. Germline V gives CDR1 MNHEY, CDR2 SVGAGI. CDR3 sequence reads: CASSYRNRATDTQYF. The CDR3 coding sequence is TGTGCCAGCAGTTACAGGAATAGGGCCACAGATACGCAGTATTTT.

The chain carries TRBV19 and TRBJ1-5, with a weak D call TRBD1 (5 bases). V was pared by 6 bases and J by 6 bases, with 21 bases between. Germline values: CDR1 LNHDA, CDR2 SQIVND (reference sequence). The CDR3 has 16 amino acids. The CDR3 coding sequence is TGTGCCAGTAGCATACCCGGGACGTATAGGAGTCAGCCCCAGCATTTT. Amino acid sequence: CASSIPGTYRSQPQHF.

J is TRBJ2-5 and V is TRBV11-2; 13 bases match TRBD2. This CDR3 is 15 amino acids long. V lost 5 bases and J lost 7; bases outside the gene matches: 7. Germline V CDR1 and CDR2: SGHAT, FQNNGV. Here the CDR3 DNA reads TGTGCCAGCAGCCGCGGGACTAGCGGGGTTGTGACCCAGTACTTC. Its translation is CASSRGTSGVVTQYF.

This clone was seen a single time. The chain links TRBV5-4 to TRBJ1-1, with 7 positions matching TRBD1. Trimming took 9 bases from V and 9 from J; bases not matched to a gene: 14. There are 13 residues in the CDR3. Germline V CDR1 and CDR2: SGHNT, YYREEE (reference sequence). The chain's CDR3 is CANTPDGDRQAFF. DNA for the CDR3: TGTGCCAATACGCCAGATGGGGACAGACAAGCTTTCTTT. Using reference TRBV5-4 and TRBJ1-1 for the parts outside the CDR3, the full variable domain is ETGVTQSPTHLIKTRGQQVTLRCSSQSGHNTVSWYQQALGQGPQFIFQYYREEENGRGNFPPRFSGLQFPNYSSELNVNALELDDSALYLCANTPDGDRQAFFGQGTRLTVV.

V gene TRBV6-5 combines with J gene TRBJ2-7; tentatively, D is TRBD1 (6 bases). CDR3 length: 14 residues. Germline V gives CDR1 MNHEY, CDR2 SVGAGI. V gave up 6 bases and J gave up 0 bases, with 12 bases separating them. In DNA form, the CDR3 reads TGTGCCAGCAGCTGGCAGGGGACCTCCTACGAGCAGTACTTC. Translating it yields CASSWQGTSYEQYF.

The gene calls are TRBV28 and TRBJ2-2; D is unclear. V lost 6 bases to trimming and J lost 10 bases, with 18 bases between them. Germline assignment: CDR1 MDHEN and CDR2 SYDVKM. The CDR3 has 14 residues. CDR3 sequence (DNA): TGTGCCAGCAGGCCGCCGAGCACGGTTAAGGAGCTGTTTTTT. This codes for CASRPPSTVKELFF.

J is TRBJ2-7 and V is TRBV6-5; D call uncertain. Per germline, CDR1 MNHEY and CDR2 SVGAGI. Trimming shortened V by 0 bases and J by 6 bases, and 9 bases separated the two germline ends. The CDR3 contains 13 residues. DNA for the CDR3: TGTGCCAGCAGTTACTCGATGGGGTTCGAGCAGTACTTC. Amino acids: CASSYSMGFEQYF.

The genes are TRBV6-1 and TRBJ2-3, with D possibly matching TRBD1 (6 bases). V was clipped by 2 bases and J by 6 bases, with 21 bases between them. The germline V gene encodes CDR1 MNHNS and CDR2 SASEGT. CDR3 length: 17 residues. The CDR3 protein is CASSEKGRGLKLDTQYF. CDR3 sequence (DNA): TGTGCCAGCAGTGAAAAGGGCAGGGGATTAAAATTGGATACGCAGTATTTT.

In the case of this clone: The junction departs from the called germline gene at one end, perhaps through a read error. The chain employs TRBV5-1 and TRBJ2-3, with D possibly being TRBD1 (6 bases). This CDR3 is built from 16 residues. Per germline, CDR1 SGHRS and CDR2 YFSETQ. This CDR3 is CAGSFGQGMSTDTQYF. CDR3 nucleotides: TGCGCCGGCAGCTTCGGGCAGGGGATGAGCACAGATACGCAGTATTTT. Full variable domain (remainder filled in from reference TRBV5-1 and TRBJ2-3): KAGVTQTPRYLIKTRGQQVTLSCSPISGHRSVSWYQQTPGQGLQFLFEYFSETQRNKGNFPGRFSGRQFSNSRSEMNVSTLELGDSALYLCAGSFGQGMSTDTQYFGPGTRLTVL.

The rearrangement joins TRBV27 to TRBJ2-7; 7 bases agree with TRBD2. The V segment lost 8 bases and the J segment 1 base; nucleotides outside the gene matches: 8. Germline V gives CDR1 MNHEY, CDR2 SMNVEV (reference sequence). The length of the CDR3 is 14 residues. CDR3 coding DNA: TGTGCCAGCCAGAGGGCTAGCGGTTCCTACGAGCAGTACTTC. Its protein is CASQRASGSYEQYF.

The chain links TRBV27 to TRBJ2-1; 9 nucleotides agree with TRBD2. The V gene end was trimmed by 4 bases and the J gene end by 9 bases; junction bases not matched to a gene: 13. This CDR3 region has 16 residues. Germline CDR1 and CDR2: MNHEY and SMNVEV (reference sequence). The CDR3 protein is CASSSLVAGVLGEQFF. For the CDR3, the DNA is TGTGCCAGCAGTTCCCTAGTAGCGGGGGTCCTTGGTGAGCAGTTCTTC.

The rearrangement joins TRBV5-6 to TRBJ1-1; TRBD1 is a possible D gene (6 bases). Germline assignment: CDR1 SGHDT and CDR2 YYEEEE. The V and J ends lost 4 bases and 3 bases respectively, with 22 bases between them. The CDR3 length is 17 residues. CDR3: CASSPNARTELDTEAFF. The CDR3 coding sequence is TGTGCCAGCAGCCCGAACGCCCGGACAGAGCTTGACACTGAAGCTTTCTTT.

V gene TRBV11-3 combines with J gene TRBJ2-1; D unclear. Trimming pared 6 bases from V and 0 bases from J, leaving 15 bases between. From germline, CDR1 is SGHNT and CDR2 YENEEA. The CDR3 loop spans 16 amino acids. In DNA form, the CDR3 reads TGTGCCAGCAGTTTTACCCGCTCTAGCTCCTACAATGAGCAGTTCTTC. Translation gives CASSFTRSSSYNEQFF.

This clone is a singleton in its sample. The chain has TRBV7-9 and TRBJ2-4; D is perhaps TRBD2 (6 bases). Germline V gives CDR1 SEHNR, CDR2 FQNEAQ (reference sequence). The CDR3 contains 14 residues. The ends were cut back, 6 bases at V and 1 base at J, with 10 bases in the middle. The CDR3 is CASREEGAKNIQYF. CDR3 bases: TGTGCCAGCAGGGAGGAGGGGGCCAAAAACATTCAGTACTTC.

Within the sample, this clone is medium-sized. The genes are TRBV28 and TRBJ1-2; unclear D gene. This CDR3 is 15 amino acids long. From germline, CDR1 is MDHEN and CDR2 SYDVKM. V was cut by 1 base and J by 0 bases, with 9 bases left in between. The chain's CDR3 is CASSLYQDANYGYTF. The CDR3 nucleotides are TGTGCCAGCAGTTTATATCAGGACGCTAACTATGGCTACACCTTC.

This clone was found a few times. This chain connects TRBV7-6 to TRBJ1-1; TRBD1 agrees at 8 bases. CDR3 length: 18 amino acids. The trim removed 1 base at V and 2 bases at J, leaving 12 bases unmatched. The germline V gene encodes CDR1 SGHVS and CDR2 FNYEAQ. CDR3 region: CASSLGNDGQGGNTEAFF. For the CDR3, the DNA is TGTGCCAGCAGCTTAGGAAACGATGGACAGGGTGGAAACACTGAAGCTTTCTTT.

This rearrangement joins TRBV7-8 to TRBJ1-1, with a tentative D call TRBD1 (5 bases). Germline assignment: CDR1 SGHVS and CDR2 FQNEAQ. CDR3 length: 13 residues. Trimming took 6 bases from V and 7 from J, leaving 15 bases between them. The CDR3 sequence: CASSSRALLEAFF. The CDR3 DNA is TGTGCCAGCAGTAGCAGGGCCCTCCTTGAAGCTTTCTTT.

This chain joins TRBV11-2 and TRBJ2-7; no firm D call. Germline CDR1 is SGHAT and CDR2 is FQNNGV. V dropped 6 bases and J dropped 1 base, with 10 bases sitting between them. CDR3 length equals 13 residues. This CDR3 is CASRLRVSYEQYF. CDR3 DNA: TGTGCCAGCAGACTACGAGTTTCCTACGAGCAGTACTTC.

This clone was seen just once. The V and J genes are TRBV19 and TRBJ1-4; 9 nucleotides line up with TRBD1. The CDR3 extends over 16 amino acids. Germline loops: CDR1 LNHDA, CDR2 SQIVND (reference sequence). The trim removed 4 bases at V and 7 bases at J, leaving 10 bases unmatched. CDR3 amino acids: CASSTLQGAASEKLFF. CDR3 coding DNA: TGTGCCAGTAGTACGCTACAGGGGGCGGCTAGTGAAAAACTGTTTTTT.